This T cell receptor beta chain was identified in a study of T cells in localized non-small cell lung cancer. Study-level findings and limits: Elevated blood T cell density was associated with longer overall survival. Among the tissues sampled, uninvolved adjacent lung had the highest T cell clonality, above tumor.

Remarks on this clone: Its antigen is not identified.

Sequenced by immunoSEQ multiplex PCR; TCRdb stores in-frame clones only, minus some. Altogether over 30,000 clones are present, over 75% being singletons, with the ten largest covering about 2.5%. The CDR3 sequence is 14 residues long. Germline trimming cut 8 bases from V and 4 bases from J; bases unmatched to any gene: 5. The V gene's germline CDR1 is LNHDA and CDR2 SQIVND (reference sequence). J is TRBJ2-3 and V is TRBV19; 11 bases map to TRBD2. Specimen: peripheral blood, collected before any cancer treatment. This receptor was obtained from a woman aged 35-70 years with stage I lung adenocarcinoma. The CDR3 region has the DNA TGTGCCAGTCGACCACTAGCGGGAGCAGATACGCAGTATTTT. As protein: CASRPLAGADTQYF.